The T cell receptor beta chain described here comes from a study of OX40 agonist ivuxolimab in advanced cancers. Sequencing used immunoSEQ multiplex PCR; TCRdb keeps in-frame clones, though not all of them. The table has tens of thousands of clones, 75% to 90% seen once. Findings of the study overall: Some nonresponders likewise displayed low normalized T-cell clonal expansion. Fewer expanded clones were found on average in CD4+ than in CD8+ T cells. Circulating CD4+ and CD8+ T cells showed clonal expansion by week 6 at 0.1 to 3.0 mg/kg.

As for this clone: As yet, its antigen is unknown.

The V and J ends lost 5 bases and 5 bases respectively, with 15 bases between them. The CDR3 contains 14 residues. The germline CDR1 and CDR2 sequences are SGHTA and FQGNSA. The genes are TRBV7-2 and TRBJ1-1; D may be TRBD1 (6 bases). The TCR comes from an adult with an advanced solid tumor such as melanoma, head and neck, liver or kidney cancer. The source was CD4+ or CD8+ T cells sorted from blood, collected in a trial of the OX40 agonist ivuxolimab. The CDR3 DNA sequence: TGTGCCAGCAGCCTGACGGACAGAGGGACTGAAGCTTTCTTT. This encodes CASSLTDRGTEAFF.